The sequence of this T cell receptor (beta chain) was determined in a study of T cell responses to AZD1222 COVID-19 vaccine. Study-wide context: Pooling was applied to second doses at about 4 or about 12 weeks.

Study results and caveats: Compared with day 0, the breadth and depth of the Spike-specific TCR repertoire rose significantly after two doses of AZD1222. Repertoires in all cases were sampled only once the peak T cell response had passed.

CDR3 length: 14 amino acids. V was pared by 6 bases and J by 4 bases, with 16 bases between. Germline-derived CDR1 and CDR2 are MDHEN and SYDVKM. Using immunoSEQ multiplex PCR, the repertoire was profiled, and TCRdb retains in-frame clones only, with some absent. Counted here are more than 60,000 clones, roughly 88% occurring once; the ten biggest clones make up 15% to 25%. Worth noting for this clone: As yet, its antigen is unknown.

The chain joins TRBV28 to TRBJ2-7; possibly TRBD1 for D (5 bases). The specimen was peripheral blood, collected on day 0 of AZD1222 vaccination. The receptor was derived from an adult in good health. The CDR3 nucleotides are TGTGCCAGCAGGTCCCCAGGGTTCTGGTACGAGCAGTACTTC. It translates to CASRSPGFWYEQYF.